The present entry profiles one TCR beta chain with its context. The primer mix had 60 Vbeta and 13 Jbeta primers. The table came from immunoSEQ multiplex PCR; TCRdb's copy has only in-frame clones and leaves some out. Here the sample spans approximately 190,000 clones, approximately 85% being singletons. The source of the sample is a study of cytomegalovirus exposure and HLA in healthy donors. The CDR3 runs to 13 residues. Trimming at V came to 2 bases and at J to 15 bases, leaving 10 bases not matched to a gene. CDR1 is MNHEY and CDR2 is SVGAGI in the germline V gene. The specimen sequenced was PBMCs. This sequence was found in a woman between 18 and 30 years old in good health and CMV-seronegative. The chain is built from TRBV6-5 and TRBJ1-5; 7 nucleotides agree with TRBD1. CDR3 residues: CASSYRDRVLWHF. DNA for the CDR3: TGTGCCAGCAGTTACCGGGACAGAGTCCTCTGGCATTTT.